This T cell receptor beta chain stems from a study of T cell changes during pregnancy in multiple sclerosis. This clone has only one observation. Germline V gene sequence: CDR1 SGHKS, CDR2 YYEKEE (reference sequence). Trimming took off 4 bases at V and 5 bases at J, with 5 bases between the two ends. The CDR3 is 11 amino acids. TCRdb keeps only in-frame clones here, not all; method: immunoSEQ multiplex PCR. The data show tens of thousands of clones, around 91% seen once. J is TRBJ2-3 and V is TRBV5-5; D ambiguous. The specimen comprised peripheral blood, sampled in the third trimester of pregnancy. The receptor was isolated from a female donor in good health, enrolled as a control in a pregnancy study. The CDR3: CASSEKDTQYF. For the CDR3, the DNA is TGTGCCAGCAGCGAGAAAGATACGCAGTATTTT.